This T cell receptor (beta chain) was sequenced in a study of blood T cell repertoires in COVID-19. Across the whole study: Acute-phase and convalescent COVID-19 samples originated in the United States, Italy and Spain. From T cells, B-cell-depleted T cells, or PBMCs came the material, which was cDNA or gDNA.

Germline CDR1 is MGHRA and CDR2 is YSYEKL. The CDR3 runs 16 residues. Original handling: Quantification of nucleated cells was approximated via reference gene primer amplification. The method was immunoSEQ multiplex PCR; TCRdb's version includes in-frame clones alone and lacks a portion of them. V, J and clone size were drawn from that table, and D and trimming were deduced from the DNA. The sample lists more than 80,000 clones, roughly 86% occurring once. About this clone: A read error may account for a junction end that differs from germline.

V gene TRBV4-1 combines with J gene TRBJ2-2, with D possibly matching TRBD2 (6 bases). The source material was peripheral blood. The source of this sequence is a man over 45 with active or convalescent COVID-19. CDR3 sequence reads: CASSKEEGRNTGELFF. The CDR3 nucleotides read TGCGCCAGCAGCAAAGAGGAGGGGCGGAACACCGGGGAGCTGTTTTTT.